The 31 T cell receptor beta chains below come from one sample, sequenced in a study of T cells in Graves' hyperthyroidism and ophthalmopathy. Amplification of TCR beta CDR3 regions used RNA as the template. The HTBI primer set served for first-round RT-PCR of the TCR CDR3. In TCRdb, the multiplex PCR reads were re-called with MiXCR into one record per CDR3 protein. This sample has about 640,000 distinct CDR3 sequences, with under 25% found just once. Source material: blood. These receptor sequences come from a man between 25 and 39 years old with Graves' ophthalmopathy.

This chain uses TRBV27 with TRBJ1-6; possibly TRBD1 for D (6 bases). Germline assignment: CDR1 MNHEY and CDR2 SMNVEV (reference sequence). V lost 3 bases to trimming and J lost 7 bases, with 16 bases between them. CDR3 length equals 16 residues. CDR3 DNA sequence: TGTGCCAGCAGTTTCGGGCAGGGGTGGCGGAATTCACCCCTCCACTTT. Amino acids: CASSFGQGWRNSPLHF.

The chain employs TRBV5-6 and TRBJ2-2; D call uncertain. CDR3 size: 15 residues. Germline V gene sequence: CDR1 SGHDT, CDR2 YYEEEE. V lost 4 bases and J lost 5, with 15 bases in between. The CDR3 nucleotides read TGTGCCAGCAGCCGGCCAGGTGTCGTGACCGGGGAGCTGTTTTTT. It encodes CASSRPGVVTGELFF.

This chain links TRBV5-4 with TRBJ2-7, with 9 bases matching TRBD2. J lost 7 bases, V lost 0 bases, and 11 bases had no gene match. This CDR3 spans 16 amino acids. Looked up from germline, CDR1 is SGHNT and CDR2 is YYREEE (reference sequence). The CDR3 is CASSLGSGSFLEEQYF. The CDR3 DNA follows: TGTGCCAGCAGCTTGGGTAGCGGGAGTTTTCTCGAGGAGCAGTACTTC.

The chain has TRBV28 and TRBJ2-4; D not certain. The length of the CDR3 is 15 residues. V was trimmed by 6 bases and J by 3 bases, leaving 15 bases between them. The germline gives CDR1 MDHEN, CDR2 SYDVKM. In nucleotides, the CDR3 is TGTGCCAGCAGCCCATTCAAGGGAAACAAAAACATTCAGTACTTC. It is translated as CASSPFKGNKNIQYF.

This clonotype was observed many times. The V gene is TRBV6-1, the J gene TRBJ2-1, with D possibly matching TRBD2 (6 bases). The CDR3 is 18 amino acids. The V end was cut by 5 bases, the J end by 0 bases, with 20 bases between. Per germline, CDR1 MNHNS and CDR2 SASEGT. CDR3 DNA: TGTGCCAGCAGTCGAAAGGCGGGACTTCGCAGCTCCTACAATGAGCAGTTCTTC. Residues: CASSRKAGLRSSYNEQFF.

This clonotype has a count of ten or more. The J gene is TRBJ2-7, the V gene TRBV20-1; 7 bases match TRBD1. V trimming: 2 bases; J trimming: 5 bases; junction bases outside the gene matches: 6. The CDR3 extends over 13 amino acids. Germline CDR1 DFQATT, CDR2 SNEGSKA (reference sequence). CDR3: CSARKGARDEQYF. CDR3 nucleotides: TGCAGTGCTAGAAAGGGGGCGCGGGACGAGCAGTACTTC.

This clonotype was counted between two and nine times. The V call is TRBV4-3, the J call TRBJ2-1; D is ambiguous. The CDR3 has 17 residues. CDR1 is LGHNA, CDR2 YSLEER, per germline. The V end was cut by 0 bases, the J end by 4 bases, with 16 bases between. The CDR3 loop is CASSQDSARRLYNEQFF. The DNA for the CDR3 is TGCGCCAGCAGCCAAGATTCCGCGCGGCGTCTATACAATGAGCAGTTCTTC.

This clonotype has only one observation. A much larger clone differs from this one at a single base, so this may be a read error. Given the absence of the conserved phenylalanine or tryptophan at the CDR3 end, a read error is likely. The chain employs TRBV5-1 and TRBJ2-3; tentative D call: TRBD2 (6 bases). The CDR3 is 16 amino acids. Between the trimmed V and J ends, which lost 3 bases and 0 bases, there was a span of 14 bases. Germline V CDR1 and CDR2: SGHRS, YFSETQ. CDR3 amino acids: CASSYREHRSTDTQYL. In DNA form, the CDR3 reads TGCGCCAGCAGCTACCGGGAGCATAGAAGCACAGATACGCAGTATCTT.

This sequence joins TRBV12-3 or TRBV12-4 and TRBJ1-3; 8 nucleotides agree with TRBD1. Trimming at V came to 6 bases and at J to 0 bases, leaving 19 bases not matched to a gene. The CDR3 runs to 20 residues. The CDR3 DNA reads TGTGCCAGCAGACTACCTCCGGGACAGGAACCCAACCGCTCTGGAAACACCATATATTTT. It encodes CASRLPPGQEPNRSGNTIYF.

This rearrangement joins TRBV18 to TRBJ1-1; D remains unclear. Germline CDR1 reads KGHSH; CDR2 reads LQKENI. The CDR3 runs to 16 residues. The ends were cut back, 3 bases at V and 6 bases at J, with 20 bases in the middle. The CDR3 is CASSPRAGLELAEAFF. DNA of the CDR3: TGTGCCAGCTCACCGCGTGCAGGCCTCGAATTGGCTGAAGCTTTCTTT.

The chain joins TRBV9 to TRBJ2-7; no firm D call. V lost 0 bases, J lost 8 bases, and 21 bases lay in between. The CDR3 length is 16 residues. CDR1 and CDR2 (germline): SGDLS, YYNGEE. The CDR3 nucleotides are TGTGCCAGCAGCGTAGTCGATGGGATTACGGTATGCAAGCAGTACTTC. This encodes CASSVVDGITVCKQYF.

This clonotype was seen repeatedly, ten times or more. CDR3 DNA: TGTGCCAGCAGTTTTCGACTAGCGGGACGCGAAGAGACCCAGTACTTC. Amino acids: CASSFRLAGREETQYF. The chain is built from TRBV28 and TRBJ2-5, with TRBD2 matching over 11 bases. This CDR3 spans 16 amino acids. Germline CDR1 is MDHEN and CDR2 is SYDVKM. The junction had 6 bases not matched to a gene; V was cut back by 3 bases and J by 3 bases.

This chain uses TRBV20-1 with TRBJ1-1; 8 nucleotides line up with TRBD1. Germline CDR1 DFQATT, CDR2 SNEGSKA (reference sequence). The CDR3 is 13 amino acids. Losses at the gene ends were 6 bases for V and 2 bases for J; bases not matched to a gene: 5. CDR3 amino acids: CSAYGQGNTEAFF. The CDR3 DNA reads TGCAGTGCATACGGACAGGGAAACACTGAAGCTTTCTTT.

The V and J genes are TRBV9 and TRBJ1-5; D uncertain. Between the trimmed V and J ends, which lost 0 bases and 4 bases, there was a span of 8 bases. Germline CDR1 SGDLS, CDR2 YYNGEE. This CDR3 region has 14 residues. Here the CDR3 DNA reads TGTGCCAGCAGCGTAGACGGTTTGAATCAGCCCCAGCATTTT. Amino acid sequence: CASSVDGLNQPQHF.

In its sample, this clonotype was seen a few times. The chain recombines TRBV11-2 with TRBJ2-5; weak D call: TRBD1 (5 bases). Looked up from germline, CDR1 is SGHAT and CDR2 is FQNNGV. The CDR3 contains 18 residues. Trimming left V 5 bases short and J 5 bases short, with 27 bases between. The CDR3 sequence: CASSPIRGHGGLLETQYF. In DNA form, the CDR3 reads TGTGCCAGCAGCCCGATTAGGGGCCACGGTGGCTTGTTGGAGACCCAGTACTTC.

The rearrangement links TRBV10-3 to TRBJ2-5; TRBD1 matches 9 bases. This CDR3 has 15 amino acids. V trimming: 2 bases; J trimming: 3 bases; junction bases outside the gene matches: 4. CDR1 ENHRY and CDR2 SYGVKD come from the germline V gene. The CDR3 spells CAISEPRTGEETQYF. The CDR3 nucleotides read TGTGCCATCAGTGAGCCAAGGACAGGGGAAGAGACCCAGTACTTC.

The genes are TRBV7-9 and TRBJ2-5, with 9 positions matching TRBD2. Trimming took 4 bases from V and 4 from J; bases not matched to a gene: 7. This CDR3 is built from 15 residues. Germline values: CDR1 SEHNR, CDR2 FQNEAQ (reference sequence). The CDR3 spells CASSWGVAGVETQYF. CDR3 DNA: TGTGCCAGCAGCTGGGGGGTAGCGGGAGTAGAGACCCAGTACTTC.

The rearrangement links TRBV20-1 to TRBJ2-2; D ambiguous. The V end lost 5 bases, the J end lost 5 bases, and 6 bases lay between the germline ends. CDR1 DFQATT and CDR2 SNEGSKA come from the germline V gene (reference sequence). The CDR3 consists of 11 residues. CDR3 in amino acids: CSAAVTGELFF. The CDR3 nucleotides read TGCAGTGCTGCGGTGACCGGGGAGCTGTTTTTT.

This clonotype was counted a few times. J is TRBJ1-5 and V is TRBV7-2; unclear D gene. The V gene's germline CDR1 is SGHTA and CDR2 FQGNSA. This CDR3 spans 15 amino acids. Between the trimmed V and J ends, which lost 5 bases and 7 bases, there was a span of 18 bases. In DNA, the CDR3 is TGTGCCAGCAGCCCCATGCGGGGAGCGGGCCAGCCCCAGCATTTT. As protein: CASSPMRGAGQPQHF.

This clonotype occurred a few times. This chain joins TRBV19 and TRBJ1-1; D uncertain. V shed 3 bases and J shed 6 bases, with 14 bases lying between them. Germline values: CDR1 LNHDA, CDR2 SQIVND (reference sequence). The CDR3 is made up of 14 amino acids. CDR3 coding DNA: TGTGCCAGTAGTATCCGGACGGGAGGCGCTGAAGCTTTCTTT. This codes for CASSIRTGGAEAFF.

The rearrangement links TRBV9 to TRBJ1-2; D unresolved. Between the trimmed V and J ends, which lost 1 base and 1 base, there was a span of 11 bases. This CDR3 is 15 amino acids long. Germline lookup yields CDR1 SGDLS and CDR2 YYNGEE. CDR3 sequence (DNA): TGTGCCAGCAGCGTAAGGGAATCCGTTAACTATGGCTACACCTTC. Translated, it gives CASSVRESVNYGYTF.

Many counts were recorded for this clonotype. The genes are TRBV27 and TRBJ2-1; the match to TRBD2 covers 13 bases. The V segment lost 5 bases and the J segment 1 base; nucleotides outside the gene matches: 8. CDR3 length equals 18 residues. From germline, CDR1 is MNHEY and CDR2 SMNVEV (reference sequence). The CDR3 nucleotides read TGTGCCAGCAGTCCGACTAGCGGGAGGTCGTCGTCCTACAATGAGCAGTTCTTC. Protein: CASSPTSGRSSSYNEQFF.

This chain joins TRBV20-1 and TRBJ2-3; 14 positions match TRBD2. The V and J ends lost 8 bases and 6 bases, in that order; junction bases with no gene match: 4. CDR1 and CDR2 from the germline V gene are DFQATT and SNEGSKA (reference sequence). This CDR3 is built from 13 residues. The CDR3 DNA reads as TGCAGTACGGGACTAGCGGGAGTGGATACGCAGTATTTT. It encodes CSTGLAGVDTQYF.

V and J are TRBV28 and TRBJ1-3; weak D call: TRBD1 (6 bases). The germline V gene encodes CDR1 MDHEN and CDR2 SYDVKM. There are 18 residues in the CDR3. Trimming stripped 3 bases from V and 0 bases from J, with 18 bases between. CDR3 nucleotides: TGTGCCAGCAGTTTTGGGGGACTGGACAGACTCTCTGGAAACACCATATATTTT. As protein: CASSFGGLDRLSGNTIYF.

This clonotype was detected a few times. This chain connects TRBV15 to TRBJ2-7; D unclear. The CDR3 runs to 15 residues. V lost 0 bases and J 2 bases, leaving 11 bases between the germline ends. Germline V lookup: CDR1 LNHNV, CDR2 YYDKDF (reference sequence). DNA for the CDR3: TGTGCCACCAGCAGAGATCTAGTGAGGACCTACGAGCAGTACTTC. Protein: CATSRDLVRTYEQYF.

There are many counts of this clonotype. This sequence joins TRBV20-1 and TRBJ1-5, with a weak D call TRBD1 (5 bases). In germline, CDR1 is DFQATT, CDR2 SNEGSKA (reference sequence). V was shortened by 3 bases and J by 4 bases, with 13 bases between the two germline ends. This CDR3 has 14 amino acids. The CDR3 sequence is CSASTGTVNQPQHF. CDR3 DNA sequence: TGCAGTGCTAGTACCGGGACGGTTAATCAGCCCCAGCATTTT.

This clonotype has a handful of counts. V and J are TRBV11-1 and TRBJ2-3; the match to TRBD2 covers 10 bases. J was trimmed by 6 bases and V by 6 bases; bases with no gene match: 18. The CDR3 is 18 amino acids. Germline CDR1 reads SGHAT; CDR2 reads FQDESV (reference sequence). Here the CDR3 reads CASSYDPIIAGGRDTQYF. In nucleotides, the CDR3 is TGTGCCAGCAGTTACGACCCTATTATAGCGGGAGGTCGGGATACGCAGTATTTT.

This clonotype appeared a few times. J is TRBJ2-2 and V is TRBV5-1, with D perhaps TRBD2 (6 bases). This CDR3 has 15 residues. Germline CDR1 SGHRS, CDR2 YFSETQ. Trimming removed 5 bases at V and 0 bases at J, with 11 bases between. The CDR3 bases are TGCGCCAGCAGTTATAGACTAGCGAACACCGGGGAGCTGTTTTTT. Its protein is CASSYRLANTGELFF.

V is TRBV27 and J is TRBJ2-5; D not certain. The CDR3 runs 14 residues. V lost 3 bases and J 5 bases, leaving 13 bases between the germline ends. Germline CDR1 is MNHEY and CDR2 is SMNVEV (reference sequence). The CDR3: CASSFGPLGETQYF. CDR3 nucleotides: TGTGCCAGCAGTTTTGGGCCTTTGGGCGAGACCCAGTACTTC.

This chain links TRBV5-1 with TRBJ2-6; D unresolved. The CDR3 length is 15 residues. V lost 0 bases, J lost 4 bases, and 8 bases lay in between. CDR1 and CDR2 from the germline V gene are SGHRS and YFSETQ. The CDR3 loop is CASSLASPGANVLTF. The CDR3 DNA follows: TGCGCCAGCAGCTTGGCATCCCCCGGGGCCAACGTCCTGACTTTC. The whole variable domain, filled in from reference TRBV5-1 and TRBJ2-6, reads KAGVTQTPRYLIKTRGQQVTLSCSPISGHRSVSWYQQTPGQGLQFLFEYFSETQRNKGNFPGRFSGRQFSNSRSEMNVSTLELGDSALYLCASSLASPGANVLTFGAGSRLTVL.

The rearrangement joins TRBV20-1 to TRBJ2-7; 9 bases match TRBD1. This CDR3 has 17 amino acids. Trimming cost V 3 bases and J 1 base; bases outside gene matches: 13. Germline CDR1 is DFQATT and CDR2 is SNEGSKA (reference sequence). This CDR3 reads CSASIQGARPESYEQYF. The CDR3, as DNA: TGCAGTGCTAGTATACAGGGGGCGCGCCCCGAATCCTACGAGCAGTACTTC.